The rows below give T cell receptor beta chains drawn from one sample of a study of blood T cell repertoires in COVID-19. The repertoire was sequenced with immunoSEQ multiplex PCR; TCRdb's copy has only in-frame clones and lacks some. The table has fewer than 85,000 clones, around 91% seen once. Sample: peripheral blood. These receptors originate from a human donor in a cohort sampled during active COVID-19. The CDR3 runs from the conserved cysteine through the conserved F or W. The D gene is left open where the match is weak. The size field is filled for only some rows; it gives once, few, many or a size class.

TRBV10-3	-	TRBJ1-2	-	TGTGCCATCAGTGATGTTTTCCCGGTGAGCTACACCTTC	CAISDVFPVSYTF
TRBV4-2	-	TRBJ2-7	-	TGTGCCAGCAGCCGCCCTGCGGGACTTATTTCCTACGAGCAGTACTTC	CASSRPAGLISYEQYF
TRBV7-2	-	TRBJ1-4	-	TGTGCCAGCAGCTTAGCGGGAGGGCCTAATGAAAAACTGTTTTTT	CASSLAGGPNEKLFF
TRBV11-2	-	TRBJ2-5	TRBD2	TGTGCCAGCAGCTCAAGCCGGGGGGGCCTGCGAGAGACCCAGTACTTC	CASSSSRGGLRETQYF
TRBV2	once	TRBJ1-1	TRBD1	TGTGCCAGCAGTAAAGTACAGGGGATGAACACTGAAGCTTTCTTT	CASSKVQGMNTEAFF
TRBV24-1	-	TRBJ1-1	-	TGTGCCACCAGTGACTACGGCACTGAAGCTTTCTTT	CATSDYGTEAFF
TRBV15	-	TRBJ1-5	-	TGTGCCACCAGCAGAGATCTCGGGGTTGGTCAGCCCCAGCATTTT	CATSRDLGVGQPQHF
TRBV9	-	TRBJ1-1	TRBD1	TGTGCCAGCAGCTTAGACAGGGGGCCGAACACTGAAGCTTTCTTT	CASSLDRGPNTEAFF
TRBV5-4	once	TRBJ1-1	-	TGTGCCAGCAGCTTGAGGGGTAACACTGAAGCTTTCTTT	CASSLRGNTEAFF
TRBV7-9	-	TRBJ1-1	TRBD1	TGTGCCAGCAGCGTCCGACAGGGCATGAACACTGAAGCTTTCTTT	CASSVRQGMNTEAFF
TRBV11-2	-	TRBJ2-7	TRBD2	TGTGCCAGCAGCTTAGATTACCTAGCGGGGGAGCAGTACTTC	CASSLDYLAGEQYF
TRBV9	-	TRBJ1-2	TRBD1	TGTGCCAGCAGCACCACAGGGGGCGCGTTTGGCTACACCTTC	CASSTTGGAFGYTF
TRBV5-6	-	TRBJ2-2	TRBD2	TGTGCCAGCAGCTTGTTGACTAGCGGGGGGCCCGGGATCCCCGGGGAGCTGTTTTTT	CASSLLTSGGPGIPGELFF